This TCR beta chain emerged from a study of shared clonotypes between healthy human individuals. Study observations and caveats: Sampling covered blood only; tissue repertoires likely differ.

Details on this clone: Antigen unknown.

In the original processing: Filtering differed since immunoSEQ provided only junctions, with no quality scores. Sequencing used immunoSEQ multiplex PCR; TCRdb keeps in-frame clones, though not all of them. The V and J calls and clone size were taken over from that table, and D and trimming were inferred from the DNA. The sample has some 2.3 million clones, more than 85% seen once. Donation came from healthy HIV-negative adults that had no recent acute infections or vaccinations. V lost 1 base to trimming and J lost 7 bases, with 5 bases between them. Germline loops: CDR1 SEHNR, CDR2 FQNEAQ (reference sequence). The CDR3 is 12 residues long.

This rearrangement joins TRBV7-9 to TRBJ1-3; D not certain. Specimen: naive CD4+ T cells from PBMCs. The subset denotes: CD45RA+ positively selected. The receptor was isolated from a man between 18 and 35 years old in good health. Some clones in this sample may be carry-over from other donors' samples. CDR3 residues: CASSLGRNTIYF. The CDR3 nucleotides read TGTGCCAGCAGCTTAGGACGGAACACCATATATTTT.